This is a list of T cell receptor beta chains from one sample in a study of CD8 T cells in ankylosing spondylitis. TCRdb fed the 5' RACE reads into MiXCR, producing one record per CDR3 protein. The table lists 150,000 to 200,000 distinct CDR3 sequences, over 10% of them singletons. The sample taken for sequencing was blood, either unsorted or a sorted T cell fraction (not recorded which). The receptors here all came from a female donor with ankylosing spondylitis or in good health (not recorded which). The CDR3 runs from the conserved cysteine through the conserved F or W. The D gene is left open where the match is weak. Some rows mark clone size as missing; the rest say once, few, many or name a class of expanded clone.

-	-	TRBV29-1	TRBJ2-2	TGCAGCGTTGCAGGGGCGAACTCGAACACCGGGGAGCTGTTTTTT	CSVAGANSNTGELFF
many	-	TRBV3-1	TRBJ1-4	TGTGCCAGCAGCCAGGTTAAAAATGAAAAACTGTTTTTT	CASSQVKNEKLFF
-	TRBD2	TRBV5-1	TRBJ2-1	TGCGCCAGCAGCTGGCCTAGCGGGAGGGACAATGAGCAGTTCTTC	CASSWPSGRDNEQFF
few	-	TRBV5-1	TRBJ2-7	TGCGCCAGCAGCTTGCCAGGGCGCGAGCAGTACTTC	CASSLPGREQYF
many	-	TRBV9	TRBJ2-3	TGTGCCAGCAGCGTAACCGGGACCTCAGATACGCAGTATTTT	CASSVTGTSDTQYF
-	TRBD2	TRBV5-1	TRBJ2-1	TGCGCCAGCAGACTCCTGACTAGCGGGATTAATGAGCAGTTCTTC	CASRLLTSGINEQFF
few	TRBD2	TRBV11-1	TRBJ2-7	TGTGCCAGTTCCACCCCGCCTAGCGGGCCAGACTATACCTCCTACGAGCAGTACTTC	CASSTPPSGPDYTSYEQYF
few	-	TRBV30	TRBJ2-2	TGTGCCTGGACCAAGACAGCGAACACCGGGGAGCTGTTTTTT	CAWTKTANTGELFF
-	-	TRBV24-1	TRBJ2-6	TGTGCCACCAGTGAACATCAGGGGAGGACTGGGGCCAACGTCCTGACTTTC	CATSEHQGRTGANVLTF
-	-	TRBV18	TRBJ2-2	TGTGCCAGCTCACCACAAGGGACCGGGTCCGGGGAGCTGTTTTTT	CASSPQGTGSGELFF
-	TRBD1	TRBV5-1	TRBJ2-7	TGCGCCAGCAGACGGGACAGTTATAACTACGAGCAGTACTTC	CASRRDSYNYEQYF
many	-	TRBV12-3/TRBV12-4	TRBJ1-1	TGTGCCAGCAGTCGCGGGGAGGACACTGAAGCTTTCTTT	CASSRGEDTEAFF
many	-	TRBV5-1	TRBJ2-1	TGCGCCACCTCCCCAGAGGGGTACAATGAGCAGTTCTTC	CATSPEGYNEQFF
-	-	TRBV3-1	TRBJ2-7	TGTGCCAGCAGCCAAGCGGACGAAGCCTACGAGCGGTACTTC	CASSQADEAYERYF
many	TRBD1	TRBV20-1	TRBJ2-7	TGCAGTGCTACCGGGACAGCCTACGAGCAGTACTTC	CSATGTAYEQYF
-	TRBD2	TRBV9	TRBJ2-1	TGTGCCAGCACCCCTCTAGCGGCCTTCACGAATGAGCAGTTCTTC	CASTPLAAFTNEQFF
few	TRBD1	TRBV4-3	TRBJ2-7	TGCGCCAGCAGTCAGACTTTGGGGACAGCGAGGTTCTACGAGCAGTACTTC	CASSQTLGTARFYEQYF
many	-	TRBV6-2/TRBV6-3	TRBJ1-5	TGTGCCAGCAGTTACGCCCTGGAGGGCAGTCAGCCCCAGCATTTT	CASSYALEGSQPQHF
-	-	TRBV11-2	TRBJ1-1	TGTGCCAGCAGCTTAGATATGCTGAACACTGAAGCTTTCTTT	CASSLDMLNTEAFF
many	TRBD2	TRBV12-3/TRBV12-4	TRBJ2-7	TGTGCCAGCAGGACTAGCGGGAGTAACCACGAGCAGTACTTC	CASRTSGSNHEQYF
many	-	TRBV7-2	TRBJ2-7	TGTGCCAGCAGCTCGACTAGCGAGCAGTACTTC	CASSSTSEQYF
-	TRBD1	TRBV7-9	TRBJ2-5	TGTGCCAGCAGCGAAGGACAGGGGGAGGTAGAGACCCAGTACTTC	CASSEGQGEVETQYF
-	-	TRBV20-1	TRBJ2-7	TGCAGTGCTAGAGATCAAGGGTTCCTTTCCTACGAGCAGTACTTC	CSARDQGFLSYEQYF
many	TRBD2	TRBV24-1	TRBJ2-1	TGTGCCACCGCGGGGGGGCGGCTGAATGAGCAGTTCTTC	CATAGGRLNEQFF
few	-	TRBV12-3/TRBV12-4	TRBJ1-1	TGTGCCAGCAGACCTGGGGGCACTGAAGCTTTCTTT	CASRPGGTEAFF
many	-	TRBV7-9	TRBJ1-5	TGTGCCAGCAGCTCGATCGAACAGCCCCAGCATTTT	CASSSIEQPQHF
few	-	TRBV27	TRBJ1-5	TGTGCCAGCAGTTTTTTCCCCCCTGACCCCAATCAGCCCCAGCATTTT	CASSFFPPDPNQPQHF
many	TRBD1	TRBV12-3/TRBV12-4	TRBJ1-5	TGTGCCAGCAGTTTAAACGCAGGGGGTATGAGCAATCAGCCCCAGCATTTT	CASSLNAGGMSNQPQHF
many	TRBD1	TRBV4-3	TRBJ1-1	TGCGCCAGCAGCCAAGATGGTTCCAGGGGGTTCATTGAAGCTTTCTTT	CASSQDGSRGFIEAFF
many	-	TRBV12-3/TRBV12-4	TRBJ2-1	TGTGCCAGCAGTCCCGAAGGAGCGGGGACAATTGGGTTCTTC	CASSPEGAGTIGFF
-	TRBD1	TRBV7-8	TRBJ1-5	TGTGCCAGCAGTTCCGGGACAGGCCACAATCAGCCCCAGCATTTT	CASSSGTGHNQPQHF
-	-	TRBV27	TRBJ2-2	TGTGCCAGCAGTCCTCTTACCAGCGCGAACACCGGGGAGCTGTTTTTT	CASSPLTSANTGELFF
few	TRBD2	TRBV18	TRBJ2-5	TGTGCCAGCTCACCACGTCGAGCGGGGCAAGAGACCCAGTACTTC	CASSPRRAGQETQYF
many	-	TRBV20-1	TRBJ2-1	TGCAGTGCCCCCAGGGGTTACTACAATGAGCAGTTCTTC	CSAPRGYYNEQFF
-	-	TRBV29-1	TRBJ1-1	TGCAGCGTCGAACGGTTCAGGGTCCAGAACACTGAAGCTTTCTTT	CSVERFRVQNTEAFF
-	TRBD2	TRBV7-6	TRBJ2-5	TGTGCCAGCAGTTCTAGCGGGAGGGCCTATGGGGGAGAGACCCAGTACTTC	CASSSSGRAYGGETQYF
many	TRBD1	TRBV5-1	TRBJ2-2	TGCGCCAGCAGCTTACAGGGGGCGTTCGGCGGGGAGCTGTTTTTT	CASSLQGAFGGELFF
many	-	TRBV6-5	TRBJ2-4	TGTGCCAGTAGTGGTAGCAAAAACATTCAGTACTTC	CASSGSKNIQYF
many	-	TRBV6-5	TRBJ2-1	TGTGCCAGCAGTTACTCAACCTGGGAAGGGGACAATGAGCAGTTCTTC	CASSYSTWEGDNEQFF
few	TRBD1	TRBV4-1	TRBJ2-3	TGCGCCAGCAGCCAACTCAGGACAGGGTCAGATACGCAGTATTTT	CASSQLRTGSDTQYF
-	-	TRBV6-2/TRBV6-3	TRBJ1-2	TGTGCCAGCAGTTACTCGAACGGCTACACCTTC	CASSYSNGYTF
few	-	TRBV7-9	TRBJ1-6	TGTGCCAGCAGCCCTACCGAGAATTCACCCCTCCACTTT	CASSPTENSPLHF
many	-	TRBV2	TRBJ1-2	TGTGCCAGCAGTTTCCGGGGGTGGGGCTACACCTTC	CASSFRGWGYTF
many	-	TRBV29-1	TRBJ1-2	TGCAGCGTTCGGGGGTATGGCTACACCTTC	CSVRGYGYTF
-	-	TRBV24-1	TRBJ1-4	TGTGCCACCAGTGACCCGAGAAACGATGAAAAACTGTTTTTT	CATSDPRNDEKLFF
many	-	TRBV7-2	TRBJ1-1	TGTGCCAGCACCATAGGAGTTGTGACTGAAGCTTTCTTT	CASTIGVVTEAFF
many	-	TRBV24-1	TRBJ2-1	TGTGCCACCAGTGATCCGTTAAAGGGGGGCCGCGATGAGCAGTTCTTC	CATSDPLKGGRDEQFF
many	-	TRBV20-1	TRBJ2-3	TGCAGTGCTAGACCCACTAGCATCATTAGCACAGATACGCAGTATTTT	CSARPTSIISTDTQYF
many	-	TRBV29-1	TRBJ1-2	TGCAGCGACTCACCGGGGCCTAACTATGGCTACACCTTC	CSDSPGPNYGYTF
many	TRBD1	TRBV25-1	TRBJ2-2	TGTGCCAGCAGCCCGGGGTTGGGACAGCCTTCGAACACCGGGGAGCTGTTTTTT	CASSPGLGQPSNTGELFF
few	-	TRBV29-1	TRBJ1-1	TGCAGCGTTGCGGGGAGGTTGAACACTGAAGCTTTCTTT	CSVAGRLNTEAFF
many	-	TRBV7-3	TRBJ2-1	TGTGCCAGCAGCCGAGGTTACCCCACGCCCTACAATGAGCAGTTCTTC	CASSRGYPTPYNEQFF
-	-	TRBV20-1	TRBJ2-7	TGCAGTGCTAGAGATAGGGACGGAGTCTCCTACGAGCAGTACTTC	CSARDRDGVSYEQYF
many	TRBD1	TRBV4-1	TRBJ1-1	TGCGCCAGCAGCCAAGTCTTAAGGACAGGTGAAGCTTTCTTT	CASSQVLRTGEAFF
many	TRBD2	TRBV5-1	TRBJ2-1	TGCGCCACCAGGCCAGTAGCGGGAGTCAACAATGAGCAGTTCTTC	CATRPVAGVNNEQFF
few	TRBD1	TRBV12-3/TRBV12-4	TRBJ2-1	TGTGCCAGCAGTCGGGACAGCAATGAGCAGTTCTTC	CASSRDSNEQFF
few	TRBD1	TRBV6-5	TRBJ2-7	TGTGCCAGCAGTTTACGACAGGGCCGCTCCTACGAGCAGTACTTC	CASSLRQGRSYEQYF
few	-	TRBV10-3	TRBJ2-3	TGTGCCATCAGTGAGCCTTTTAGCGGTAATACGCAGTATTTT	CAISEPFSGNTQYF
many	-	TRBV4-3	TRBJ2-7	TGCGCCAGCAGCCAAGCAGTGACAAGCTCGGGGCAGTACTTC	CASSQAVTSSGQYF